This T cell receptor beta chain is drawn from a study of identifying expanded T cells in peripheral blood. Whole-study results and caveats: Over approximately two and four weeks, about 15 and 19 clones changed, versus around 1.3 between replicates. Two-week clone count variance significantly increased as total template count grew.

The assay was immunoSEQ multiplex PCR, and TCRdb's table has in-frame clones only and misses some. The table includes 70,000 to 100,000 clones, about 88% detected once. No infections or other immune events were documented during collection. As for this clone: Its target is unknown.

The V end was cut by 5 bases, the J end by 8 bases, with 13 bases between. Germline V gives CDR1 SGHAT, CDR2 FQNNGV. CDR3 length equals 12 residues. The V gene is TRBV11-2, the J gene TRBJ2-7; D not resolved. Sequencing was performed on blood. This sequence was found in a person aged 18 to 75 in good health. The CDR3: CASSIPGPKQYF. The CDR3 region has the DNA TGTGCCAGCAGCATCCCCGGTCCGAAGCAGTACTTC.